The rows below give T cell receptor beta chains drawn from one sample of a study of T cell responses to AZD1222 COVID-19 vaccine. The repertoire was sequenced with immunoSEQ multiplex PCR; TCRdb's copy has only in-frame clones and lacks some. The data contain under 150,000 clones, roughly 91% of them singletons. The sample consisted of peripheral blood, taken on day 0 of AZD1222 vaccination. The source is an adult in good health. Each CDR3 is given with its conserved first and last residue.

v_gene: TRBV3-1/TRBV3-2; j_gene: TRBJ1-5; CDR3aa: CASSPRSGGPYSNQPQHF
v_gene: TRBV24-1; j_gene: TRBJ1-3; CDR3aa: CATPQGRQKLVSSGNTIYF
v_gene: TRBV2; j_gene: TRBJ2-5; CDR3aa: CASSETLGVETQYF
v_gene: TRBV5-1; j_gene: TRBJ1-2; CDR3aa: CASSLVTGGEDGYTF
v_gene: TRBV6-4; j_gene: TRBJ2-7; CDR3aa: CASSDYIGPPYEQYF
v_gene: TRBV6-6; j_gene: TRBJ1-5; CDR3aa: CASSLLNVGQKYSNQPQHF
v_gene: TRBV6-5; j_gene: TRBJ1-2; CDR3aa: CASSSTAGYGYTF
v_gene: TRBV5-1; j_gene: TRBJ1-1; CDR3aa: CASSLAPGQGSEAFF
v_gene: TRBV11-2; j_gene: TRBJ2-1; CDR3aa: CASRGWTASLDNEQFF
v_gene: TRBV6-5; j_gene: TRBJ1-2; CDR3aa: CASSFRDRGRDGYTF
v_gene: TRBV19; j_gene: TRBJ2-1; CDR3aa: CASASFGGGRKNEQFF
v_gene: TRBV18; j_gene: TRBJ2-7; CDR3aa: CASSLRDRGPNYEQYF
v_gene: TRBV15; j_gene: TRBJ1-2; CDR3aa: CATSRQGSTYGYTF
v_gene: TRBV18; j_gene: TRBJ2-7; CDR3aa: CASSPSDGRDEQYF
v_gene: TRBV18; j_gene: TRBJ2-1; CDR3aa: CASNTRDNNEQFF
v_gene: TRBV9; j_gene: TRBJ1-6; CDR3aa: CASSAINSPLHF
v_gene: TRBV6-2/TRBV6-3; j_gene: TRBJ1-1; CDR3aa: CASSYRVMNTEAFF
v_gene: TRBV6-5; j_gene: TRBJ2-7; CDR3aa: CASRGQGFYEQYF
v_gene: TRBV15; j_gene: TRBJ2-1; CDR3aa: CATSRPKAGGANEQFF
v_gene: TRBV5-8; j_gene: TRBJ1-5; CDR3aa: CASSPPNQPQHF
v_gene: TRBV6-1; j_gene: TRBJ1-1; CDR3aa: CASSDPGGRSTEAFF
v_gene: TRBV9; j_gene: TRBJ1-1; CDR3aa: CASSVQGDETEAFF
v_gene: TRBV2; j_gene: TRBJ1-2; CDR3aa: CASSADRDDNYGYTF
v_gene: TRBV10-3; j_gene: TRBJ2-2; CDR3aa: CAISGLSVRSTGELFF
v_gene: TRBV6-5; j_gene: TRBJ2-7; CDR3aa: CASSYSLQSSYEQYF
v_gene: TRBV9; j_gene: TRBJ2-3; CDR3aa: CASSVDGLWDTQYF
v_gene: TRBV19; j_gene: TRBJ2-3; CDR3aa: CASSIRRTPSTDTQYF
v_gene: TRBV6-1; j_gene: TRBJ1-1; CDR3aa: CASSEGQRAFF
v_gene: TRBV28; j_gene: TRBJ2-1; CDR3aa: CASRYSSTVNEQFF
v_gene: TRBV7-9; j_gene: TRBJ1-1; CDR3aa: CASSFSASGAEAFF
v_gene: TRBV29-1; j_gene: TRBJ2-7; CDR3aa: CSVVSDRVPPEQYF
v_gene: TRBV18; j_gene: TRBJ2-3; CDR3aa: CASSSPPGGGTDTQYF
v_gene: TRBV11-2; j_gene: TRBJ1-1; CDR3aa: CASSLIQGAEAFF
v_gene: TRBV7-7; j_gene: TRBJ2-1; CDR3aa: CASSSRGGEQFF
v_gene: TRBV6-1; j_gene: TRBJ1-5; CDR3aa: CASSELHLNQPQHF
v_gene: TRBV5-1; j_gene: TRBJ2-5; CDR3aa: CASSLARDTRITQYF
v_gene: TRBV7-9; j_gene: TRBJ1-3; CDR3aa: CASTLMGGSGNTIYF
v_gene: TRBV11-1; j_gene: TRBJ2-5; CDR3aa: CASSPGGGQETQYF
v_gene: TRBV6-6; j_gene: TRBJ1-2; CDR3aa: CASSYPGTGNYGYTF